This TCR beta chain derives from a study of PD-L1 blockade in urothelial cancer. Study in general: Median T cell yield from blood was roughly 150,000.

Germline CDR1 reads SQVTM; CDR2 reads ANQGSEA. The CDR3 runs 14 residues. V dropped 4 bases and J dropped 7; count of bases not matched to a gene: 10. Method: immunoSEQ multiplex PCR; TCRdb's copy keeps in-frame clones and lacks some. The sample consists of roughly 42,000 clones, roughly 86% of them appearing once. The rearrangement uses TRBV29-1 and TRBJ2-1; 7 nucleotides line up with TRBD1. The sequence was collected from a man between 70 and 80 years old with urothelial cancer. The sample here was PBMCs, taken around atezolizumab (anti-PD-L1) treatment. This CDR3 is CSVGRTGVGNEQFF. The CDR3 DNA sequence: TGCAGCGTTGGGAGGACAGGAGTGGGTAATGAGCAGTTCTTC.